This TCR beta chain came from a study of blood T cells in healthy people across ages. Study-level findings and limits: Estimated diversity, derived from one million T cells, was regarded as an underestimate.

The CDR3 totals 14 residues. With 1 base removed from V and 8 bases from J, the gap between germline ends came to 12 bases. Germline CDR1 and CDR2: SGHTA and FQGNSA. The second PCR ran roughly 6 to 11 cycles with a sample-barcoded 5' primer and J-beta primers. TCRdb used MiXCR to reprocess the 5' RACE reads, holding one entry per CDR3 protein. The profile shows 800,000 or so distinct CDR3 sequences, 62% of them singletons. In this sample, this clonotype turned up a few times. The target antigen is unknown. Sequenced input: blood. The clonotype originates from a man aged 25 to 40 in good health. V and J are TRBV7-2 and TRBJ2-1; D possibly corresponds to TRBD2 (5 bases). The CDR3 loop reads CASSLVRGEYEQFF. The CDR3 DNA reads TGTGCCAGCAGCTTAGTTCGGGGTGAGTATGAGCAGTTCTTC.